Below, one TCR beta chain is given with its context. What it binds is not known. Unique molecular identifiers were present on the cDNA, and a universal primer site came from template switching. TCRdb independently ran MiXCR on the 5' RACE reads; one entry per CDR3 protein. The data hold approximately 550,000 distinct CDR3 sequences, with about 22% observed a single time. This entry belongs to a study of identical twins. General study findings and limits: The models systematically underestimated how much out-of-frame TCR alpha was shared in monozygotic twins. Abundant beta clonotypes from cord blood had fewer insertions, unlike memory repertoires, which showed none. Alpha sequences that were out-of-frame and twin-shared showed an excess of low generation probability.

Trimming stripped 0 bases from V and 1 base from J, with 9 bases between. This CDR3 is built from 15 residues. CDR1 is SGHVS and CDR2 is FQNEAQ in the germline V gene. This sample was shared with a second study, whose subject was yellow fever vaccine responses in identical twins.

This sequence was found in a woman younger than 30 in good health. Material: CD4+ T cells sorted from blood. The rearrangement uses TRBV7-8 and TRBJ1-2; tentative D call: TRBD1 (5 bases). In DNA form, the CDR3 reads TGTGCCAGCAGCTTAGCGGGGCACGGTAACTATGGCTACACCTTC. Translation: CASSLAGHGNYGYTF.